This paragraph reports one T cell receptor (beta chain). The data stem from a study of T cells in tumors after PD-1 blockade. Study information: Some patients also took daily vismodegib 150 mg during anti-PD-1 treatment. Peripheral blood samples averaged 36,536 unique clonotypes and around 120,000 templates.

Germline V CDR1 and CDR2: SGHVS, FQNEAQ. The CDR3 sequence is 16 residues long. Trimming removed 4 bases from V and 0 bases from J; junction bases left unmatched: 7. Sequencing was performed with immunoSEQ multiplex PCR; in TCRdb, only in-frame clones are kept and a portion is missing. Found here are around 60,000 clones, around 80% of them singletons; the top ten hold around an eighth. V and J are TRBV7-8 and TRBJ2-3; 7 bases map to TRBD2. The source was PBMCs, collected before anti-PD-1 treatment. This TCR was sampled from a human donor with basal cell carcinoma. DNA for the CDR3: TGTGCCAGCAGCTCCCTATTCGGGGGGAGCACAGATACGCAGTATTTT. Translating gives CASSSLFGGSTDTQYF. The full variable domain, completed using reference TRBV7-8 and TRBJ2-3, is GAGVSQSPRYKVAKRGQDVALRCDPISGHVSLFWYQQALGQGPEFLTYFQNEAQLDKSGLPSDRFFAERPEGSVSTLKIQRTQQEDSAVYLCASSSLFGGSTDTQYFGPGTRLTVL.